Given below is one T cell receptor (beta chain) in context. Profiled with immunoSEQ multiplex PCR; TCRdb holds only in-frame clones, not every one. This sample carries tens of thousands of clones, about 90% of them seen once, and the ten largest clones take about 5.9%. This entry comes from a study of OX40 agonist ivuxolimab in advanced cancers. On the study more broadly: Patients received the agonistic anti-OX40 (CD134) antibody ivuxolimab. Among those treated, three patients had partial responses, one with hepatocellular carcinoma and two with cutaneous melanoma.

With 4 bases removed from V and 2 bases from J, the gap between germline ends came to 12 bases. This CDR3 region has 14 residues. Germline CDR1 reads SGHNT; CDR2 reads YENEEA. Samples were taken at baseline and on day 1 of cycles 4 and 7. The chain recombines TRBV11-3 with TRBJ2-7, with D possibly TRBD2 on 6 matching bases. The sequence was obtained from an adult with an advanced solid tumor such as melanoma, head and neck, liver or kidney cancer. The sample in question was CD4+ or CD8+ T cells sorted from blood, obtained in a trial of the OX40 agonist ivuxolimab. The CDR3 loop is CASSSGLTPYEQYF. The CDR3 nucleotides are TGTGCCAGCAGCTCGGGACTTACACCCTACGAGCAGTACTTC. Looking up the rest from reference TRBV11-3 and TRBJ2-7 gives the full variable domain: EAGVVQSPRYKIIEKKQPVAFWCNPISGHNTLYWYLQNLGQGPELLIRYENEEAVDDSQLPKDRFSAERLKGVDSTLKIQPAELGDSAVYLCASSSGLTPYEQYFGPGTRLTVT.